This TCR beta chain appears in the sequencing data of a study of OX40 agonist ivuxolimab in advanced cancers. The overall study: Ivuxolimab is a fully human IgG2 antibody that activates OX40 (CD134). Three dose-escalation patients had partial responses: one with hepatocellular carcinoma and two with cutaneous melanoma. Study-level points and caveats: Low normalized clonal expansion also occurred in some nonresponding patients.

Libraries were prepared by immunoSEQ multiplex PCR; TCRdb keeps only in-frame clonotypes and omits some of them. The table records tens of thousands of clones, about 89% of them present only once. V gave up 3 bases and J gave up 0 bases, with 6 bases separating them. The CDR3 contains 14 residues. Germline-derived CDR1 and CDR2 are SGHRS and YFSETQ. Turning to this clone: The antigen remains undetermined.

This TCR was sampled from an adult with an advanced solid tumor such as melanoma, head and neck, liver or kidney cancer. The chain uses TRBV5-1 and TRBJ2-2; D uncertain. This material consisted of CD4+ or CD8+ T cells sorted from blood, taken in a trial of the OX40 agonist ivuxolimab. The CDR3 DNA sequence: TGCGCCAGCAGCTCGGCAGCGAACACCGGGGAGCTGTTTTTT. It codes for CASSSAANTGELFF.